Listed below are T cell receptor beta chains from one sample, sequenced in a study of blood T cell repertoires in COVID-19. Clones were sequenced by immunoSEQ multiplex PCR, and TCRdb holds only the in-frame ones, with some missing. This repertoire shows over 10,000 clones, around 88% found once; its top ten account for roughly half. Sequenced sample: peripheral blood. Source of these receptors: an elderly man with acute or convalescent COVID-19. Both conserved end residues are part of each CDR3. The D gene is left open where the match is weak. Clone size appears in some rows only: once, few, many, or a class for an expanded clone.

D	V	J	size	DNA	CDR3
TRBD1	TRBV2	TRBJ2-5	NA	TGTGCCAGCAGTCGGGACAGGCGGACGGCGGCCCAGTACTTC	CASSRDRRTAAQYF
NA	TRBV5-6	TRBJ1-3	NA	TGTGCCAGCAGCAAAAGCGGGATGGGGCGCCCCTCTGGAAACACCATATATTTT	CASSKSGMGRPSGNTIYF
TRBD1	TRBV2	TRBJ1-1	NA	TGTGCCAGCAGCGCCGGACAGGGTGAAGCTTTCTTT	CASSAGQGEAFF
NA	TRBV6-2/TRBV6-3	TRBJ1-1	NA	TGTGCCAGCAGCCCGAGGGGACGGGGACTTATGAACACTGAAGCTTTCTTT	CASSPRGRGLMNTEAFF
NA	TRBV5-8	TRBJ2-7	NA	TGTGCCAGCAGCTTGGCTGTCAGGGGATCGAGTGAGCAGTACTTC	CASSLAVRGSSEQYF
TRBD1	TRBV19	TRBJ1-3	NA	TGTGCCACTAAAGGGGGCTGGTATGGAAACACCATATATTTT	CATKGGWYGNTIYF
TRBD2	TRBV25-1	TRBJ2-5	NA	TGTGCCAGCAGTGATGGGACTAGCGGGAGAGTGAAGACCCAGTACTTC	CASSDGTSGRVKTQYF
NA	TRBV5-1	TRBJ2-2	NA	TGCGCCAGCAGGGGGATGGAGGCGAACACCGGGGAGCTGTTTTTT	CASRGMEANTGELFF
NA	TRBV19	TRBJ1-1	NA	TGTGCCAGTAGTCCCGCTTGGGGTTATCAGGGGAAAGCTTTCTTT	CASSPAWGYQGKAFF
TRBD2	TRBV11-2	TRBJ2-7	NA	TGTGCCAGCAGCTTGGTCGAACCGGACGGGACTGGGGAGGGAGAGCAGTACTTC	CASSLVEPDGTGEGEQYF
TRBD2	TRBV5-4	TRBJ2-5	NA	TGTGCCAGCAGCCCGACGGGGGGAGCGGGAACCCCCGAGACCCAGTACTTC	CASSPTGGAGTPETQYF
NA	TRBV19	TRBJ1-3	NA	TGTGCCAGTAGTACGGACACGTTTGGCACCATATATTTT	CASSTDTFGTIYF
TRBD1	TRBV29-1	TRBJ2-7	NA	TGCAGCGTCTCTACGGACAGGGTAGGCGAGCAGTACTTC	CSVSTDRVGEQYF
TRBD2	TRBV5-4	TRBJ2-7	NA	TGTGCCAGCAGCTTTGAGGGGACTAGCGGGGGTTACGAGCAGTACTTC	CASSFEGTSGGYEQYF
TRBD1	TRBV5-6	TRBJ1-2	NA	TGTGCCAGCAGCTCTGACAGGGTTTACGACTATGGCTACACCTTC	CASSSDRVYDYGYTF
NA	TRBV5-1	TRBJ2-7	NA	TGCGCCAGCAGCATTGCGGGGAGCTCCTACGAGCAGTACTTC	CASSIAGSSYEQYF
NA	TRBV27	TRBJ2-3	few	TGTGCCAGCAGCGTACTTGGTACGCAGTATTTT	CASSVLGTQYF
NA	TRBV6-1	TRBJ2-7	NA	TGTGCCAGCAGTGACCCGGGACAATCCTACGAGCAGTACTTC	CASSDPGQSYEQYF
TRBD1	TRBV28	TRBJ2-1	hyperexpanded	TGTGCCAGCAGTTTATTACAGGGGTTTTACACCTACAATGAGCAGTTCTTC	CASSLLQGFYTYNEQFF
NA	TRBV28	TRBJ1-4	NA	TGTGCCAGCAGTCCTCGGGCAACTAATGAAAAACTGTTTTTT	CASSPRATNEKLFF
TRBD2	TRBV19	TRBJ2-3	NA	TGTGCCAGTAGAGGTAGCGGGAGAACAGATACGCAGTATTTT	CASRGSGRTDTQYF
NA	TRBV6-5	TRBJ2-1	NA	TGTGCCAGCCGAGCCGGGACTCCGTCCTACAATGAGCAGTTCTTC	CASRAGTPSYNEQFF
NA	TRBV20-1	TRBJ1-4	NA	TGCAGTGCAGGGGTGGGGGAAAAACTGTTTTTT	CSAGVGEKLFF
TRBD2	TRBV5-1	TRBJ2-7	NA	TGCGCCAGCAGCCCGACTAGCGGGAGGGCCGTCTACGAGCAGTACTTC	CASSPTSGRAVYEQYF
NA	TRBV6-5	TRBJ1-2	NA	TGTGCCAGCAGTTTGGGGGGGGACTATGGCTACACCTTC	CASSLGGDYGYTF
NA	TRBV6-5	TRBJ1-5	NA	TGTGCCAGCAGTCGGGCGGGGGATCAGCCCCAGCATTTT	CASSRAGDQPQHF
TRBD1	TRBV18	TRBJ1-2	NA	TGTGCCAGCTCCCGTACCGGGACAGAATATGGCTACACCTTC	CASSRTGTEYGYTF
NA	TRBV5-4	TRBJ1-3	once	TGTGCCACCAGACAGGCCCAAACCTCTGGAAACACCATATATTTT	CATRQAQTSGNTIYF
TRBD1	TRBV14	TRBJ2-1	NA	TGTGCCAGCAGCCAAGATAACGCAGGGGGCCCCTACAATGAGCAGTTCTTC	CASSQDNAGGPYNEQFF
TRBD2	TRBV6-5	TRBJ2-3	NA	TGTGCCAGCAGAACCGGGGGGGCGGCTGATACGCAGTATTTT	CASRTGGAADTQYF
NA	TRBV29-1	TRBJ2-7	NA	TGCAGCGTCGCAGATAGTAGGGGCGCGTACGAGCAGTACTTC	CSVADSRGAYEQYF